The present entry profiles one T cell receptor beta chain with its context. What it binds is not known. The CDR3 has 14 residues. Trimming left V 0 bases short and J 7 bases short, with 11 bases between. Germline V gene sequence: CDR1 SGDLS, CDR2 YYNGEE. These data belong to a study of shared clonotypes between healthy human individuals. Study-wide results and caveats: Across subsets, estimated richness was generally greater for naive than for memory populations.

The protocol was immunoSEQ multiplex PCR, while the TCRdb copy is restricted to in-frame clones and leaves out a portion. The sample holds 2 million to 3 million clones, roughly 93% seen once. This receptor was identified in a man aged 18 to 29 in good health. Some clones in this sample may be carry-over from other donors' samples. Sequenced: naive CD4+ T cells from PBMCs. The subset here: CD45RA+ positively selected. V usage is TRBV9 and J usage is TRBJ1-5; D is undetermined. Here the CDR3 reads CASSVDPIGQPQHF. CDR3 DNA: TGTGCCAGCAGCGTAGATCCCATAGGGCAGCCCCAGCATTTT.